This T cell receptor (beta chain) was obtained from a study of molecular identifiers for immune sequencing clone quantification. Study overall: Four of five splits of RNA from approximately 22,000 or 94,000 naive CD8 cells were sequenced in replicates. Study observations and caveats: Spiked Jurkat TCR RNA from one cell was reportedly detectable among about a million naive cells.

Investigators produced naive CD8 libraries from approximately 20,000 to 1,000,000 sorted cells, drawing on 10%, 30% or 50% RNA. At least ten counts were recorded for this clonotype. No antigen is known for it. Germline-derived CDR1 and CDR2 are LGHNA and YSLEER. This CDR3 spans 14 amino acids. The trim removed 6 bases at V and 0 bases at J, leaving 3 bases unmatched. A single record per CDR3 protein comes from TCRdb applying MiXCR to the PCR reads. The sample has some 100,000 distinct CDR3 sequences; roughly 19% are singletons. This chain links TRBV4-3 with TRBJ1-1, with TRBD1 matching 8 bases. The material sequenced was naive CD8+ T cells from blood, with Jurkat cell RNA spiked in. Documented subset: FACS-sorted CD8+CD4-CCR7+CD45RA+ naive T cells. The source is a human donor in good health. Some libraries in this study had Jurkat cell RNA spiked in. Here the CDR3 reads CASSRDRLNTEAFF. The CDR3 DNA follows: TGCGCCAGCAGTCGGGACAGGCTGAACACTGAAGCTTTCTTT.